Listed here is a single TCR beta chain. The data were obtained in a study of blood T cell repertoires in COVID-19. The data were produced by immunoSEQ multiplex PCR, yet TCRdb's version contains in-frame clones alone and is incomplete. The sample lists roughly 100,000 clones; 88% were seen once. This CDR3 is built from 15 residues. The V gene lost 2 bases and the J gene lost 5 bases, with 15 bases spanning the gap. Germline V gene sequence: CDR1 LGHNA, CDR2 YSLEER. This sequence joins TRBV4-3 and TRBJ1-2; TRBD1 might be the D (5 bases). Sequenced: peripheral blood. This TCR was recovered from a man in his fifties with COVID-19, enrolled during active disease. The CDR3 loop is CASSQLLGHLYGYTF. In DNA form, the CDR3 reads TGCGCCAGCAGCCAACTGTTAGGACACCTTTATGGCTACACCTTC.